Listed below are T cell receptor beta chains from one sample, sequenced in a study of cytomegalovirus exposure and HLA in healthy donors. Clones were sequenced by immunoSEQ multiplex PCR, and TCRdb holds only the in-frame ones, with some missing. The sample comprises some 150,000 clones, 87% of which are singletons, and less than 5.5% rests with the top ten. The sequenced material came from PBMCs. Every receptor here comes from a man aged 18 to 30 in good health and CMV-seropositive. CDR3s include the opening cysteine and the closing phenylalanine or tryptophan. A D gene is named only where the DNA matches it firmly. The listing skips clone size in some rows; elsewhere it reads once, few, many or a size class.

TRBV4-2	TRBD1	.	TRBJ2-5	CASSQLQGETQYF	TGTGCCAGCAGCCAATTACAGGGGGAGACCCAGTACTTC
TRBV5-1	.	few	TRBJ1-1	CASSPPGDTEAFF	TGCGCCAGCAGCCCTCCAGGGGACACTGAAGCTTTCTTT
TRBV4-1	.	.	TRBJ2-2	CASSQDSNIPGELFF	TGCGCCAGCAGCCAAGATTCTAATATCCCCGGGGAGCTGTTTTTT
TRBV5-6	.	.	TRBJ2-7	CASSLAQASYEQYF	TGTGCCAGCAGCTTGGCACAGGCCTCCTACGAGCAGTACTTC
TRBV9	TRBD1	.	TRBJ1-1	CASSVGVRQGGTEAFF	TGTGCCAGCAGCGTAGGAGTTAGGCAGGGGGGAACTGAAGCTTTCTTT
TRBV6-6	.	.	TRBJ1-4	CASSYGDSREKLFF	TGTGCCAGCAGTTACGGTGACAGCCGTGAAAAACTGTTTTTT
TRBV18	TRBD1	.	TRBJ1-3	CASSQQGAGNTIYF	TGTGCCAGCTCACAACAGGGGGCAGGAAACACCATATATTTT
TRBV19	.	.	TRBJ1-3	CASRWTRGSGNTIYF	TGTGCCAGTAGATGGACCAGGGGTTCTGGAAACACCATATATTTT
TRBV27	TRBD1	once	TRBJ2-7	CASTGQGKSKQYF	TGTGCCAGCACGGGACAGGGGAAAAGCAAGCAGTACTTC
TRBV18	.	.	TRBJ2-1	CASSTSGVDEQFF	TGTGCCAGCTCGACATCAGGGGTGGATGAGCAGTTCTTC
TRBV11-3	.	.	TRBJ1-5	CAPYPIQGNQPQHF	TGTGCCCCTTACCCAATACAGGGAAATCAGCCCCAGCATTTT
TRBV2	.	few	TRBJ2-7	CASIPTSGKQYF	TGTGCCAGCATCCCAACCTCAGGGAAGCAGTACTTC
TRBV12-5	TRBD1	.	TRBJ2-1	CASGSGQYSYNEQFF	TGTGCTAGTGGCTCGGGACAGTACTCCTACAATGAGCAGTTCTTC
TRBV25-1	.	.	TRBJ1-1	CASTKGGGMNTEAFF	TGTGCCAGCACCAAGGGAGGGGGAATGAACACTGAAGCTTTCTTT
TRBV4-1	.	.	TRBJ2-7	CASSQLGGSSPYEQYF	TGCGCCAGCAGCCAGTTGGGTGGTAGCTCGCCTTACGAGCAGTACTTC
TRBV4-1	.	.	TRBJ2-5	CASSQGVAGQETQYF	TGCGCCAGCAGCCAAGGGGTGGCGGGCCAAGAGACCCAGTACTTC
TRBV27	.	few	TRBJ2-7	CASSFQGTYEQYF	TGTGCCAGCAGTTTTCAGGGAACCTACGAGCAGTACTTC